The next 22 T cell receptor beta chains were all read from a single sample in a study of OX40 agonist ivuxolimab in advanced cancers. Only in-frame clones appear in the TCRdb table, and some are missing; sequencing was by immunoSEQ multiplex PCR. The data contain roughly 76,000 clones, 65% to 90% of them singletons. Specimen: CD4+ or CD8+ T cells sorted from blood, collected in a trial of the OX40 agonist ivuxolimab. The source of these receptors is an adult with an advanced solid tumor such as melanoma, head and neck, liver or kidney cancer.

V and J are TRBV4-1 and TRBJ2-5; no definite D call. The CDR3 runs 12 residues. Trimming took off 1 base at V and 7 bases at J, with 7 bases between the two ends. From germline, CDR1 is MGHRA and CDR2 YSYEKL. The CDR3 nucleotides read TGCGCCAGCAGCCAAGTTCTTGGGACCCAGTACTTC. This sequence encodes CASSQVLGTQYF.

To note about this clone: Its ends do not fully match the called genes, so a read error is possible. V and J are TRBV7-2 and TRBJ2-1; 12 positions match TRBD2. The CDR3 loop spans 13 amino acids. Germline CDR1 SGHTA, CDR2 FQGNSA. The CDR3, as DNA: TGTGCCAGCAGCTCCCGACTAGCGGGGGCTCTAATCTTC. Residues: CASSSRLAGALIF.

V and J are TRBV5-1 and TRBJ2-5, with TRBD1 matching 10 bases. The CDR3 is 14 residues long. The germline V gene encodes CDR1 SGHRS and CDR2 YFSETQ. Losses at the gene ends were 4 bases for V and 5 bases for J; bases not matched to a gene: 5. The CDR3 region has the DNA TGCGCCAGCAGCGGCGGACAGGGGGGGGAGACCCAGTACTTC. Its protein product is CASSGGQGGETQYF. The entire variable domain, with the rest obtained from reference TRBV5-1 and TRBJ2-5, is as follows: KAGVTQTPRYLIKTRGQQVTLSCSPISGHRSVSWYQQTPGQGLQFLFEYFSETQRNKGNFPGRFSGRQFSNSRSEMNVSTLELGDSALYLCASSGGQGGETQYFGPGTRLLVL.

This clone was seen just once. The V gene is TRBV19, the J gene TRBJ1-2; D remains ambiguous. The germline V gene encodes CDR1 LNHDA and CDR2 SQIVND (reference sequence). V lost 3 bases and J 9 bases, leaving 11 bases between the germline ends. This CDR3 is 12 amino acids long. The CDR3 spells CASSMRLLRYTF. The CDR3 DNA sequence: TGTGCCAGTAGTATGAGGCTCCTTCGCTACACCTTC.

The J gene is TRBJ1-6, the V gene TRBV2; D ambiguous. The length of the CDR3 is 13 residues. V was pared by 6 bases and J by 7 bases, with 10 bases between. Germline-derived CDR1 and CDR2 are SNHLY and FYNNEI. CDR3 residues: CASRAPLNSPLHF. The CDR3 DNA reads as TGTGCCAGCAGGGCACCCCTAAATTCACCCCTCCACTTT.

This chain uses TRBV27 with TRBJ1-1; D remains ambiguous. The CDR3 runs to 13 residues. Germline values: CDR1 MNHEY, CDR2 SMNVEV (reference sequence). The V gene lost 4 bases and the J gene lost 1 base, with 7 bases spanning the gap. CDR3 in DNA: TGTGCCAGCAGTTGGTCCTGGAACACTGAAGCTTTCTTT. This gives the protein CASSWSWNTEAFF.

This sequence joins TRBV4-1 and TRBJ1-1; TRBD1 aligns across 8 bases. The CDR3 length is 16 residues. The J segment lost 1 base and the V segment lost 3 bases, leaving 7 bases of the junction unmatched. Germline values: CDR1 MGHRA, CDR2 YSYEKL. The CDR3 DNA follows: TGCGCCAGCAGCCAGAGGGACAGGCAGACGAACACTGAAGCTTTCTTT. Amino acid sequence: CASSQRDRQTNTEAFF.

J is TRBJ2-3 and V is TRBV7-9; 9 nucleotides match TRBD2. V lost 3 bases and J lost 2; bases outside the gene matches: 6. Germline V gene sequence: CDR1 SEHNR, CDR2 FQNEAQ (reference sequence). CDR3 length: 16 amino acids. As DNA, the CDR3 is TGTGCCAGCAGCTTTAGCACTAGCGGGTACACAGATACGCAGTATTTT. Its protein is CASSFSTSGYTDTQYF.

The chain carries TRBV5-1 and TRBJ2-5, with 11 bases matching TRBD2. Germline CDR1 is SGHRS and CDR2 is YFSETQ. The CDR3 loop spans 16 amino acids. V dropped 4 bases and J dropped 0; count of bases not matched to a gene: 5. In nucleotides, the CDR3 is TGCGCCAGCAGCCCCGTACTAGCGGGGGACCAAGAGACCCAGTACTTC. It codes for CASSPVLAGDQETQYF.

The genes are TRBV11-2 and TRBJ2-1; D is unresolved. In germline, CDR1 is SGHAT, CDR2 FQNNGV. The CDR3 is 13 residues long. V lost 2 bases and J lost 9, with 11 bases in between. The CDR3 region is CASSLLHSSEQFF. CDR3 bases: TGTGCCAGCAGCTTACTCCACTCGAGTGAGCAGTTCTTC.

V gene TRBV5-6 combines with J gene TRBJ1-5; 8 nucleotides align to TRBD1. V dropped 4 bases and J dropped 3; count of bases not matched to a gene: 3. From germline, CDR1 is SGHDT and CDR2 YYEEEE. This CDR3 spans 14 amino acids. The CDR3 coding sequence is TGTGCCAGCAGCCGGGACAGGAACAATCAGCCCCAGCATTTT. Its translation: CASSRDRNNQPQHF.

The V and J genes are TRBV7-2 and TRBJ2-5, with D perhaps TRBD1 or TRBD2 (7 bases each). Trimming took off 4 bases at V and 1 base at J, with 13 bases between the two ends. Germline V gene lookup returns CDR1 SGHTA and CDR2 FQGNSA. The CDR3 has 15 amino acids. CDR3 nucleotides: TGTGCCAGCAGCTCCCAGGGGGGGGGCCAAGAGACCCAGTACTTC. This encodes CASSSQGGGQETQYF.

This CDR3 reads CASSRNGDVDTEAFF. The CDR3 bases are TGTGCCAGCTCTCGGAATGGTGATGTTGACACTGAAGCTTTCTTT. The V call is TRBV9, the J call TRBJ1-1, with D hard to call. The V gene lost 7 bases and the J gene lost 3 bases, with 19 bases spanning the gap. Germline loops: CDR1 SGDLS, CDR2 YYNGEE. CDR3 length equals 15 residues.

Worth noting for this clone: Other DNA sequences in this sample translate to the same CDR3. The gene calls are TRBV7-3 and TRBJ1-2, with D hard to call. This CDR3 region has 13 residues. Between the trimmed V and J ends, which lost 5 bases and 0 bases, there was a span of 7 bases. The germline CDR1 and CDR2 sequences are SGHTA and FQGTGA. CDR3 protein: CASSPDSNYGYTF. CDR3 DNA sequence: TGTGCCAGCAGCCCTGACTCTAACTATGGCTACACCTTC.

J is TRBJ2-2 and V is TRBV6-5; D is undetermined. The V and J ends lost 3 bases and 5 bases respectively, with 7 bases between them. The CDR3 runs to 13 residues. The germline CDR1 and CDR2 sequences are MNHEY and SVGAGI. CDR3 in DNA: TGTGCCAGCAGTTATTGGGTAACCGGGGAGCTGTTTTTT. Its protein is CASSYWVTGELFF.

The chain is built from TRBV19 and TRBJ2-5; 10 nucleotides line up with TRBD1. The CDR3 runs to 16 residues. Germline V gene data show CDR1 as LNHDA and CDR2 as SQIVND (reference sequence). V dropped 3 bases and J dropped 2; count of bases not matched to a gene: 6. The CDR3 coding sequence is TGTGCCAGTAGTATCGACGGACAGGGGGGTCAAGAGACCCAGTACTTC. It codes for CASSIDGQGGQETQYF.

The chain recombines TRBV27 with TRBJ2-1, with D perhaps matching TRBD1 or TRBD2 (5 bases each). V gave up 4 bases and J gave up 7 bases, with 20 bases separating them. The CDR3 length is 16 residues. Germline V gives CDR1 MNHEY, CDR2 SMNVEV (reference sequence). The CDR3 region has the DNA TGTGCCAGCAGTTCACCGGGCCCCCCGGGGCAAAATGAGCAGTTCTTC. This gives the protein CASSSPGPPGQNEQFF.

CDR3 in DNA: TGTGCCAGCAGTTTTGCAGGGTCGGATCAGCCCCAGCATTTT. As protein: CASSFAGSDQPQHF. The J gene is TRBJ1-5, the V gene TRBV27, with D possibly being TRBD1 (5 bases). The CDR3 extends over 14 amino acids. V dropped 3 bases and J dropped 5 bases, with 11 bases sitting between them. Germline loops: CDR1 MNHEY, CDR2 SMNVEV (reference sequence).

Remarks on this clone: Other DNA sequences within the sample encode an identical CDR3. This chain uses TRBV7-2 with TRBJ2-2; D remains ambiguous. This CDR3 region has 14 residues. Germline V gives CDR1 SGHTA, CDR2 FQGNSA. V was shortened by 0 bases and J by 1 base, with 3 bases between the two germline ends. CDR3 loop: CASSLAENTGELFF. The CDR3 DNA is TGTGCCAGCAGCTTAGCGGAGAACACCGGGGAGCTGTTTTTT.

DNA of the CDR3: TGCGCCAGCAGCTTGGTCTGGGGGGACAATGAGCAGTTCTTC. This codes for CASSLVWGDNEQFF. The V and J genes are TRBV5-1 and TRBJ2-1, with a possible D match to TRBD2 (6 bases). CDR1 and CDR2 from the germline V gene are SGHRS and YFSETQ. Trimming shortened V by 0 bases and J by 5 bases, and 9 bases separated the two germline ends. CDR3 size: 14 residues.

This chain's CDR3 is CASSTRDRGAEAFF. DNA of the CDR3: TGTGCCAGCAGTACCCGGGACAGGGGGGCTGAAGCTTTCTTT. This chain joins TRBV6-5 and TRBJ1-1, with 11 nucleotides matching TRBD1. V was clipped by 5 bases and J by 6 bases; unmatched bases: 5. This CDR3 is built from 14 residues. CDR1 is MNHEY, CDR2 SVGAGI, per germline.

The chain is built from TRBV7-3 and TRBJ2-1; 7 bases are a match to TRBD1. In germline, CDR1 is SGHTA, CDR2 FQGTGA. This CDR3 is built from 11 residues. J lost 8 bases, V lost 6 bases, and 1 base had no gene match. The CDR3 spells CASSQGDEQFF. CDR3 nucleotides: TGTGCCAGCAGTCAGGGGGATGAGCAGTTCTTC.